A single T cell receptor beta chain is shown here with its context. Its antigen is as yet unknown. Sequencing used immunoSEQ multiplex PCR; TCRdb keeps in-frame clones, though not all of them. The sample holds some 23,000 clones, 70% to 90% seen once. V was pared by 8 bases and J by 0 bases, with 4 bases of the junction left unmatched. The length of the CDR3 is 14 residues. Germline CDR1 reads SGHTA; CDR2 reads FQGNSA. The data are from a study of somatic mutations in cytotoxic T cells in rheumatoid arthritis. Whole-study findings and limits: The largest CD8+ clone made up over 20% of CD8+ cells in about an eighth of the 65 patients. Statistical analysis of the slight TRBV07 underrepresentation in rheumatoid arthritis patients did not adjust for multiple comparisons.

The study pulled out CD4+ and CD8+ cells with positive magnetic bead selection and then checked their purity by flow cytometry. This clonotype originated in an adult with rheumatoid arthritis. Sequenced: CD8+ T cells sorted from blood. The V gene is TRBV7-2, the J gene TRBJ2-1, with 7 bases identical to TRBD2. The CDR3 is CASLTSRSYNEQFF. CDR3 bases: TGTGCCAGCCTGACTAGCCGCTCCTACAATGAGCAGTTCTTC.